The present entry profiles one T cell receptor (beta chain) with its context. The specificity of this receptor is unknown. No base-level quality is on record; no much larger clone is a single base apart. Whole blood was collected in K2EDTA tubes by collaborating institutions according to the institutions' own protocols. Collaborator samples were shipped for TCRbeta analysis as frozen whole blood, isolated PBMCs, or DNA extracted from either sample type. TCRbeta CDR3 regions were amplified from genomic DNA by means of the immunoSEQ Assay, a bias-controlled multiplex PCR. Per the source publication's procedure: The number of nucleated cells in each sample was estimated from the amplification of reference gene primers within the assay. To quantify the absolute abundance of each unique TCRbeta CDR3 rearrangement, sequence reads were collapsed and filtered. For each sample, productive Simpson clonality was calculated by taking the square root of Simpson's diversity index across productive rearrangements. Here the immuneACCESS table is served through TCRdb, limited to in-frame sequences with V and J called. Missing clones are a known gap in these copies; in checked studies unresolved V genes cover under half, and the rest lacks a known reason. The D gene and trimming were derived from the DNA, and the V and J assignments and clone size from that table. The sample table shows fewer than 300,000 clones, and approximately 81% are seen once. Less than 4% of the sample is in the top ten clones.

This specimen belongs to a study of blood T cell repertoires in COVID-19 (dated by TCRdb to the early 2020s). Study-wide context: The collaborator samples originated in the United States, Italy and Spain and spanned the acute and convalescent phases of COVID-19. Subjects who had been exposed to COVID-19, were actively infected with it, or had recovered from it provided the deeply sampled blood TCRbeta repertoires that made up the dataset. HLA class I and class II types, where available, came from metadata supplied by the sample provider rather than from assay-based typing. Sample metadata almost always included a de-identified subject ID, COVID-19 status, age in years and sex. The prospective study material was composed of cDNA or gDNA derived from T cells, B-cell-depleted T cells, or PBMCs. The repertoires were made available in a free public database intended to serve as a resource for research on the immune response to SARS-CoV-2. Samples came from the ongoing ImmuneRACE study (first 160 participants) plus 1,254 subjects from 6 global collaborators.

Beyond this particular receptor, the publication reports: The amount of clinical and demographic metadata varied by source and participant and was provided uncurated.

CDR1 and CDR2, looked up from the germline V gene, are SGHVS and FQNEAQ. V ends up 3 bases short and J 0 bases short, with an unmatched junction base count of 4. Inclusive of the bounding cysteine and phenylalanine, the CDR3 is 16 residues long. Only the CDR3 DNA stays, 48 bases, in frame from base 1. The receptor was derived from a woman under 30 with acute or convalescent COVID-19. The sequenced material came from peripheral blood. This receptor chain uses TRBV7-8 and TRBJ1-3, and TRBD1 matches 8 of the central bases. The DNA sequence is TGTGCCAGCAGCTTTTACAGGGGGACCTCTGGAAACACCATATATTTT. Its translation is CASSFYRGTSGNTIYF.